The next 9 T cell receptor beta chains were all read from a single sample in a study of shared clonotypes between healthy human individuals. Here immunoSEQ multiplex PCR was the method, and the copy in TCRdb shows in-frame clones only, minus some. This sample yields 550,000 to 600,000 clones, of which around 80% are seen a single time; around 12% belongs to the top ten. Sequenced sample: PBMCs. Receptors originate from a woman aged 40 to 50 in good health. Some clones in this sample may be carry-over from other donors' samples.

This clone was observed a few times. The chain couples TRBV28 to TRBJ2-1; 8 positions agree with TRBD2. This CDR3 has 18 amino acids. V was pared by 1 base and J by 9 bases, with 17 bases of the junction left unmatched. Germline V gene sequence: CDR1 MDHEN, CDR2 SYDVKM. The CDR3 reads CASSLSSGRGGGRGEQFF. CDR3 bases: TGTGCCAGCAGTTTATCGAGCGGGAGAGGCGGGGGGAGGGGTGAGCAGTTCTTC.

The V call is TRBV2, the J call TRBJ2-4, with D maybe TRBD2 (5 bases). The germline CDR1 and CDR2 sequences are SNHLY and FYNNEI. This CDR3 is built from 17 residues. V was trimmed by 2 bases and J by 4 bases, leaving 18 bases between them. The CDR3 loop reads CASSENPWASLKNIQYF. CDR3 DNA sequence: TGTGCCAGCAGTGAAAACCCCTGGGCTAGCTTGAAAAACATTCAGTACTTC.

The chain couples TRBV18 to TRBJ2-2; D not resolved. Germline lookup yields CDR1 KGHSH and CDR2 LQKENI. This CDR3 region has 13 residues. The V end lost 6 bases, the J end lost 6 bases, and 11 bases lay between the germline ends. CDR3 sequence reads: CASSPGLAGELFF. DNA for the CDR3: TGTGCCAGCTCCCCCGGGTTGGCCGGGGAGCTGTTTTTT.

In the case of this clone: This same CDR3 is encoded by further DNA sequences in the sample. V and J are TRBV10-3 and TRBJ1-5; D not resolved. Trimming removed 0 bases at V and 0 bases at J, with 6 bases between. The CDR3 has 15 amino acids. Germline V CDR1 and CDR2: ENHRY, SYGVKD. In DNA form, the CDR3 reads TGTGCCATCAGTGAGTCCCAATATAGCAATCAGCCCCAGCATTTT. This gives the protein CAISESQYSNQPQHF.

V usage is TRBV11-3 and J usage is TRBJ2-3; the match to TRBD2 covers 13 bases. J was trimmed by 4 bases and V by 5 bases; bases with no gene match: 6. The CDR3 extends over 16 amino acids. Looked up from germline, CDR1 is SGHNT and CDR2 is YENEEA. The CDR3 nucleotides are TGTGCCAGCAGCATTGGACTAGCGGGAGCCTCAGATACGCAGTATTTT. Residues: CASSIGLAGASDTQYF.

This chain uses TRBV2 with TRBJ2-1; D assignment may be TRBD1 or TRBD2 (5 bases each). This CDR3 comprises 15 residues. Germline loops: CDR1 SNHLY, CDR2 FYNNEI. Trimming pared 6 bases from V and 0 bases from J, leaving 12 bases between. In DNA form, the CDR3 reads TGTGCCAGCAGGAGGGACGGTAGCTCCTACAATGAGCAGTTCTTC. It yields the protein CASRRDGSSYNEQFF.

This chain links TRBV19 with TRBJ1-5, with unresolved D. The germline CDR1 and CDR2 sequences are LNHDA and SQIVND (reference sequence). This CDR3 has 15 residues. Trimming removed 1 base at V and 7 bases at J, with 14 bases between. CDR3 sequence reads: CASSIVLASGQPQHF. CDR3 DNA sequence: TGTGCCAGTAGTATAGTATTAGCAAGCGGCCAGCCCCAGCATTTT. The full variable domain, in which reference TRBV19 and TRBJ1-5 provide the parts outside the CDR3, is DGGITQSPKYLFRKEGQNVTLSCEQNLNHDAMYWYRQDPGQGLRLIYYSQIVNDFQKGDIAEGYSVSREKKESFPLTVTSAQKNPTAFYLCASSIVLASGQPQHFGDGTRLSIL.

CDR3 DNA sequence: TGTGCCAGCAGTGATGTGGATCTCGTGCCGGATTCACCCCTCCACTTT. It yields the protein CASSDVDLVPDSPLHF. The chain combines TRBV2 with TRBJ1-6; D unclear. The CDR3 is 16 amino acids. Trimming took 3 bases from V and 8 from J, leaving 17 bases between them. The germline CDR1 and CDR2 sequences are SNHLY and FYNNEI.

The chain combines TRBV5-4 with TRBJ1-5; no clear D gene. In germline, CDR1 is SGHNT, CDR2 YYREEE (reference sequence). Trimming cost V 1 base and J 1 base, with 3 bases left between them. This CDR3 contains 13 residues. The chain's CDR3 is CASSLTSNQPQHF. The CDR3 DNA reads TGTGCCAGCAGCTTGACGAGCAATCAGCCCCAGCATTTT.